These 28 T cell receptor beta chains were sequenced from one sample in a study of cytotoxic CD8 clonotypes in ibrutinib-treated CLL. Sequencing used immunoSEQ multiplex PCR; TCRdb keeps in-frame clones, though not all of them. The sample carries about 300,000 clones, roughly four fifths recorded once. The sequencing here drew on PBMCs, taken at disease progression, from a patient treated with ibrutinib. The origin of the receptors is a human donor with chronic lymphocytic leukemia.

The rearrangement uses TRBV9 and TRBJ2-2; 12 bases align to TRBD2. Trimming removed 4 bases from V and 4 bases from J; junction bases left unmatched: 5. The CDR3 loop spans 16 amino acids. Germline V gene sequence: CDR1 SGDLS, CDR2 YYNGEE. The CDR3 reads CASSLTSGSGTGELFF. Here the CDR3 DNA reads TGTGCCAGCAGCCTGACTAGCGGGAGCGGCACCGGGGAGCTGTTTTTT. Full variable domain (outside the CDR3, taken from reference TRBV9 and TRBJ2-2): DSGVTQTPKHLITATGQRVTLRCSPRSGDLSVYWYQQSLDQGLQFLIQYYNGEERAKGNILERFSAQQFPDLHSELNLSSLELGDSALYFCASSLTSGSGTGELFFGEGSRLTVL.

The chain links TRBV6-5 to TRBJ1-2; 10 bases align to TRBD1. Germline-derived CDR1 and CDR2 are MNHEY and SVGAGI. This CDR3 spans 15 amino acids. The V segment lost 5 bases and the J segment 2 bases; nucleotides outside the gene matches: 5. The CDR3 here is CASSPQGQGNYGYTF. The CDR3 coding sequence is TGTGCCAGCAGTCCCCAGGGACAGGGGAACTATGGCTACACCTTC.

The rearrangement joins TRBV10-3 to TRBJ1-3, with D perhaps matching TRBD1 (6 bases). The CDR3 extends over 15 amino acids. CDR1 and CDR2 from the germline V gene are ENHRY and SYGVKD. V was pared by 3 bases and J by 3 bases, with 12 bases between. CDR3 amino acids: CAISDRGSLGNTIYF. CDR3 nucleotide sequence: TGTGCCATCAGTGACAGGGGAAGCCTTGGAAACACCATATATTTT.

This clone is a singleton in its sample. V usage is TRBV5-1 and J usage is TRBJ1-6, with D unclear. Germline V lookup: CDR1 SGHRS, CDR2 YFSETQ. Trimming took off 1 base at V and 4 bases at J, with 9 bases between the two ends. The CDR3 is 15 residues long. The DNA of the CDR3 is TGCGCCAGCAGCTTGATGGGAGGATATAATTCACCCCTCCACTTT. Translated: CASSLMGGYNSPLHF.

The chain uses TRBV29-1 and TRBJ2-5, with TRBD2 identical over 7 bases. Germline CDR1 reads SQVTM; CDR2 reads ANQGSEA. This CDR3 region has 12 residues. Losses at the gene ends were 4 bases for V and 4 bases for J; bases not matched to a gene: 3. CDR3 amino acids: CSVGVAGETQYF. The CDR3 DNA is TGCAGCGTTGGCGTAGCGGGAGAGACCCAGTACTTC.

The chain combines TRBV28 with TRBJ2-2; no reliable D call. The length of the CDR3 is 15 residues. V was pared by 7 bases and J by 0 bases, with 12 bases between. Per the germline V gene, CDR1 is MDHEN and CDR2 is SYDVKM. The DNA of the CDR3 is TGTGCCAGCAATATACTGTCGGCGAACACCGGGGAGCTGTTTTTT. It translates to CASNILSANTGELFF.

CDR3 sequence (DNA): TGTGCCAGCAGCTTGGGTTTCTCGACACAAGAGACCCAGTACTTC. It yields the protein CASSLGFSTQETQYF. The chain has TRBV5-6 and TRBJ2-5; D gene ambiguous. The CDR3 spans 15 residues. Germline CDR1 is SGHDT and CDR2 is YYEEEE. V lost 0 bases and J 2 bases, leaving 11 bases between the germline ends.

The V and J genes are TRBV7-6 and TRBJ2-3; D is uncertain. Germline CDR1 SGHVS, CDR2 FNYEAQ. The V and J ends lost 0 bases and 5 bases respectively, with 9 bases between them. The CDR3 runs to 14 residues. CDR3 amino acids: CASSLAPSEDTQYF. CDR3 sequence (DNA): TGTGCCAGCAGCTTAGCGCCGTCGGAAGATACGCAGTATTTT. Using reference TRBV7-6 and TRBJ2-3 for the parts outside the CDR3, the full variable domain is GAGVSQSPRYKVTKRGQDVALRCDPISGHVSLYWYRQALGQGPEFLTYFNYEAQQDKSGLPNDRFSAERPEGSISTLTIQRTEQRDSAMYRCASSLAPSEDTQYFGPGTRLTVL.

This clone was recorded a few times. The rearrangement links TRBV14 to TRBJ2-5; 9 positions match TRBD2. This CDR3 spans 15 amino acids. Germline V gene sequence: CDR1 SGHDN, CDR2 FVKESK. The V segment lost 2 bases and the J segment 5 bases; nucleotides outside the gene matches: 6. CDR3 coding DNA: TGTGCCAGCAGCCAACCTGGCGGGGGGGCGGAGACCCAGTACTTC. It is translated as CASSQPGGGAETQYF.

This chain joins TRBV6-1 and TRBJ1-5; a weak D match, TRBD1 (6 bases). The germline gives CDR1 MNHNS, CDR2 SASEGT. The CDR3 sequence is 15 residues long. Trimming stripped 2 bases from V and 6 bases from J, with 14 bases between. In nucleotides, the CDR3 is TGTGCCAGCAGTGAACTTGGCAGGGGAGGTCAGCCCCAGCATTTT. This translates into CASSELGRGGQPQHF.

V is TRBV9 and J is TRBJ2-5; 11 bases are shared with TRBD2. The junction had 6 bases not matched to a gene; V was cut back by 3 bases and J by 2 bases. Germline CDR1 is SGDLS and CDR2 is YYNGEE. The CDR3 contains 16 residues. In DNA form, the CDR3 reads TGTGCCAGCAGCGCCTATAGCGGGAGGGGACAAGAGACCCAGTACTTC. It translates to CASSAYSGRGQETQYF. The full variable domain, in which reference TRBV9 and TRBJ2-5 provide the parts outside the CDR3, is DSGVTQTPKHLITATGQRVTLRCSPRSGDLSVYWYQQSLDQGLQFLIQYYNGEERAKGNILERFSAQQFPDLHSELNLSSLELGDSALYFCASSAYSGRGQETQYFGPGTRLLVL.

The CDR3 protein is CASSLELGNPDKETQYF. The CDR3 DNA is TGTGCCAGCAGCTTAGAGTTGGGAAACCCAGACAAAGAGACCCAGTACTTC. This sequence joins TRBV7-8 and TRBJ2-5; D gene ambiguous. CDR3 size: 17 residues. CDR1 is SGHVS and CDR2 is FQNEAQ in the germline V gene. Trimming stripped 1 base from V and 3 bases from J, with 18 bases between. Full variable domain (rest looked up from reference TRBV7-8 and TRBJ2-5): GAGVSQSPRYKVAKRGQDVALRCDPISGHVSLFWYQQALGQGPEFLTYFQNEAQLDKSGLPSDRFFAERPEGSVSTLKIQRTQQEDSAVYLCASSLELGNPDKETQYFGPGTRLLVL.

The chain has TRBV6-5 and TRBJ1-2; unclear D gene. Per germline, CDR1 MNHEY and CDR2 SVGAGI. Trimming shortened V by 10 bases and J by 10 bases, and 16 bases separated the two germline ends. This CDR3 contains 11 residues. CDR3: CATIVGMDYTF. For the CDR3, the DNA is TGTGCCACCATCGTTGGCATGGACTACACCTTC.

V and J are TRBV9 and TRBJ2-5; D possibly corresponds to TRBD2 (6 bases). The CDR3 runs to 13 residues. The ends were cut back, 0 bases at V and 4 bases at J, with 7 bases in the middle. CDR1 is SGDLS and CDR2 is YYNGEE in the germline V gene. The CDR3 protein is CASSVGTIETQYF. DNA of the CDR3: TGTGCCAGCAGCGTAGGGACTATAGAGACCCAGTACTTC.

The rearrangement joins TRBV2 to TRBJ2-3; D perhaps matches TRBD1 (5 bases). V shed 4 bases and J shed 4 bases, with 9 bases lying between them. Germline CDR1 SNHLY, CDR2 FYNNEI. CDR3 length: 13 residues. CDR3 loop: CASSVQGADTQYF. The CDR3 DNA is TGTGCCAGCAGTGTCCAGGGTGCAGATACGCAGTATTTT. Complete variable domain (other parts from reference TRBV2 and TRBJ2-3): EPEVTQTPSHQVTQMGQEVILRCVPISNHLYFYWYRQILGQKVEFLVSFYNNEISEKSEIFDDQFSVERPDGSNFTLKIRSTKLEDSAMYFCASSVQGADTQYFGPGTRLTVL.

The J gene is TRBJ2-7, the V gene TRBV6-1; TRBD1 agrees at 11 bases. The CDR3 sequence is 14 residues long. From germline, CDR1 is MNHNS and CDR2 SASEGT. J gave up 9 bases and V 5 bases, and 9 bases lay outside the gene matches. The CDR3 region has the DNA TGTGCCAGCAGTCCGGGACAGGGGGTTTATGTGCAGTACTTC. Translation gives CASSPGQGVYVQYF.

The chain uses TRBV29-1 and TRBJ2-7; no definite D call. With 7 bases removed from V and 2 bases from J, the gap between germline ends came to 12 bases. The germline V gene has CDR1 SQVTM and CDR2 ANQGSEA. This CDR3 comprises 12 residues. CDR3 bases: TGCAGCGCTAGACATGGACCCTACGAGCAGTACTTC. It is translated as CSARHGPYEQYF.

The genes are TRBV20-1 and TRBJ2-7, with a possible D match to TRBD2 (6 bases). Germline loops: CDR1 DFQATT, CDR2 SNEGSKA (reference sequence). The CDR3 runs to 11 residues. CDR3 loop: CSVGTPGEQYF. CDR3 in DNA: TGCAGCGTCGGGACTCCGGGCGAGCAGTACTTC.

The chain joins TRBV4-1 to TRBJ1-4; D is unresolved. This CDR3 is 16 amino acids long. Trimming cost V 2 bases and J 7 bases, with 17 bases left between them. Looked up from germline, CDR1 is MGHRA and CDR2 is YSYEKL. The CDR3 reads CASSQPLGKGGEKLFF. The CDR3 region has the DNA TGCGCCAGCAGCCAACCCCTAGGAAAGGGAGGTGAAAAACTGTTTTTT.

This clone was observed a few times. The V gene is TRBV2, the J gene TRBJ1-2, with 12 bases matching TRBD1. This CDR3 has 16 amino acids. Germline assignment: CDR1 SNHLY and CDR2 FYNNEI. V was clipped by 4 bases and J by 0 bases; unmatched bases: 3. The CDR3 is CASSGDRGLPNYGYTF. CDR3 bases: TGTGCCAGCAGTGGGGACAGGGGGCTCCCTAACTATGGCTACACCTTC. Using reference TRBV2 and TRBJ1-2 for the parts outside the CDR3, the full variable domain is EPEVTQTPSHQVTQMGQEVILRCVPISNHLYFYWYRQILGQKVEFLVSFYNNEISEKSEIFDDQFSVERPDGSNFTLKIRSTKLEDSAMYFCASSGDRGLPNYGYTFGSGTRLTVV.

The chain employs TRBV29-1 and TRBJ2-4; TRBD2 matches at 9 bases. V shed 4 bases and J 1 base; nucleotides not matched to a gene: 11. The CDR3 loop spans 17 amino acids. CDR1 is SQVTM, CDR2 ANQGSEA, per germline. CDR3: CSVVEVGLAGAKNIQYF. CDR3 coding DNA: TGCAGCGTTGTGGAGGTGGGGCTAGCGGGGGCCAAAAACATTCAGTACTTC.

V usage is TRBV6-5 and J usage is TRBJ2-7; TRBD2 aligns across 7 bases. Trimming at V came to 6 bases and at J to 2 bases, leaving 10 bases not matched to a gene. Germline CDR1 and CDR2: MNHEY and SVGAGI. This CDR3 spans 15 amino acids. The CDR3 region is CASRPRGDSTYEQYF. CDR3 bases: TGTGCCAGCAGACCCCGGGGGGACTCCACCTACGAGCAGTACTTC.

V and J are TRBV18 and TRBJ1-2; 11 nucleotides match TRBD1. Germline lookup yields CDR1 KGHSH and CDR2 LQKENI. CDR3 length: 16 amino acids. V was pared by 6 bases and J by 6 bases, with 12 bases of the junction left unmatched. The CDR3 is CASSPDGQGAIHGYTF. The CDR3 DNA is TGTGCCAGCTCCCCTGATGGACAGGGGGCCATTCATGGCTACACCTTC.

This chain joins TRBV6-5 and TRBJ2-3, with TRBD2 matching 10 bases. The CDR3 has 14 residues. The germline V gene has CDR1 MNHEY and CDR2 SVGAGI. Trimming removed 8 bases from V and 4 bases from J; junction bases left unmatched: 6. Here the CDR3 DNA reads TGTGCCAGCTCGCTAGCGGGAGCGGCAGATACGCAGTATTTT. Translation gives CASSLAGAADTQYF.

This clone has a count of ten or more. CDR3 bases: TGTGCCAGCAGCCCCTGGGGGGCCTATAATTCACCCCTCCACTTT. Translation gives CASSPWGAYNSPLHF. J is TRBJ1-6 and V is TRBV6-5, with a tentative D call TRBD1 (5 bases). This CDR3 is 15 amino acids long. Germline V gene data show CDR1 as MNHEY and CDR2 as SVGAGI. The V end was cut by 6 bases, the J end by 2 bases, with 11 bases between.

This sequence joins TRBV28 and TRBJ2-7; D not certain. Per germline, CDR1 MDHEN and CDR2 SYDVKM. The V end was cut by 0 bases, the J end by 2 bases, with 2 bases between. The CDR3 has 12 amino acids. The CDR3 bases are TGTGCCAGCAGTTTATGGCCCTACGAGCAGTACTTC. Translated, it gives CASSLWPYEQYF.

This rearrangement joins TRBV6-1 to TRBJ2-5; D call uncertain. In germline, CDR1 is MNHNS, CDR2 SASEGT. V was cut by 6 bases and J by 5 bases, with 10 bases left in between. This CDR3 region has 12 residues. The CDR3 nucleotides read TGTGCCAGCAGGGTAGGGTGGGAGACCCAGTACTTC. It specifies CASRVGWETQYF.

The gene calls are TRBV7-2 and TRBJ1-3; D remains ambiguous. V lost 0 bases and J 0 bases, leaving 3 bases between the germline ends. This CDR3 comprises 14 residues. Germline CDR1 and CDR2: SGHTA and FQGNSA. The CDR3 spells CASSLAFSGNTIYF. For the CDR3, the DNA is TGTGCCAGCAGCTTAGCTTTCTCTGGAAACACCATATATTTT.